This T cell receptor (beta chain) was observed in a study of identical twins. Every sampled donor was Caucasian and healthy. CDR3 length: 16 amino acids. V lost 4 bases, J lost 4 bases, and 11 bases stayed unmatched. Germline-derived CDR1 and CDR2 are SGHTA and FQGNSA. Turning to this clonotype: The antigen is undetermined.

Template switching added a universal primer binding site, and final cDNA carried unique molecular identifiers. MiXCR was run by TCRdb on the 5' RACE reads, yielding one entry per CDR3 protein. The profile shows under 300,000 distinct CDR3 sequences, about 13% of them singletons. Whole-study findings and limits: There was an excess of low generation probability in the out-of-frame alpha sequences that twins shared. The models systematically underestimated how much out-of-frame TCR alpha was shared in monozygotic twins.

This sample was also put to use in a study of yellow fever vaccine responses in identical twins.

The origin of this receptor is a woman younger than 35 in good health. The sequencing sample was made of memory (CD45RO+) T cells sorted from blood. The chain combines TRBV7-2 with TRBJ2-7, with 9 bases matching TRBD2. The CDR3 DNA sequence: TGTGCCAGCAGCTCCCAACCGGGACTAGCAGGTTACGAGCAGTACTTC. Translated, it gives CASSSQPGLAGYEQYF.